The 19 T cell receptor beta chains below were found in one sample sequenced in a study of neurological immune-mediated disorders. TCRdb recomputed calls from the 5' RACE reads with MiXCR, one row per CDR3 protein. The table has about 50,000 distinct CDR3 sequences, about 3.5% seen once. Sequenced sample: PBMCs. All receptors derive from a man aged 40-49 years with multiple sclerosis.

At least ten counts were recorded for this clonotype. The CDR3 spells CSARDSGRSISNQPQHF. The DNA for the CDR3 is TGCAGTGCTAGAGATTCGGGCAGGAGCATTAGCAATCAGCCCCAGCATTTT. V is TRBV20-1 and J is TRBJ1-5; no clear D. The germline gives CDR1 DFQATT, CDR2 SNEGSKA (reference sequence). This CDR3 region has 17 residues. V shed 0 bases and J shed 0 bases, with 15 bases lying between them.

This clonotype has only a few counts. This sequence joins TRBV6-1 and TRBJ1-1; D gene ambiguous. The CDR3 loop spans 13 amino acids. Germline V lookup: CDR1 MNHNS, CDR2 SASEGT. With 6 bases removed from V and 4 bases from J, the gap between germline ends came to 12 bases. CDR3 amino acids: CASSPGKITEAFF. Written as DNA, the CDR3 is TGTGCCAGCAGCCCGGGAAAGATCACTGAAGCTTTCTTT.

This clonotype was counted a few times. One end of the junction does not line up with germline, which may come from a read error. The J gene is TRBJ1-6, the V gene TRBV10-3, with 8 positions matching TRBD1. The CDR3 totals 15 residues. CDR1 and CDR2 from the germline V gene are ENHRY and SYGVKD. The CDR3 DNA is TGTGCCATCAGCAAGACAGGGGTCGGGAATTCACCCCTCAACTTT. It codes for CAISKTGVGNSPLNF.

This clonotype was detected many times. The chain carries TRBV4-1 and TRBJ2-2; TRBD2 matches at 13 bases. The CDR3 has 17 amino acids. Germline trimming cut 3 bases from V and 2 bases from J; bases unmatched to any gene: 3. CDR1 is MGHRA and CDR2 is YSYEKL in the germline V gene. As DNA, the CDR3 is TGCGCCAGCAGCCAGGGACTAGCGGGACTAAACACCGGGGAGCTGTTTTTT. Translated: CASSQGLAGLNTGELFF.

Many counts were recorded for this clonotype. The V gene is TRBV5-1, the J gene TRBJ1-4; the match to TRBD1 covers 7 bases. The CDR3 is 14 residues long. The germline CDR1 and CDR2 sequences are SGHRS and YFSETQ. With V trimmed by 4 bases and J by 5 bases, 5 bases remained unmatched. The DNA of the CDR3 is TGCGCCAGCAGCCGGGGGGACAGCAATGAAAAACTGTTTTTT. This translates into CASSRGDSNEKLFF.

This clonotype was counted ten times or more. This chain links TRBV20-1 with TRBJ1-1; TRBD1 might be the D (6 bases). Germline CDR1 is DFQATT and CDR2 is SNEGSKA (reference sequence). The CDR3 has 14 residues. Trimming left V 1 base short and J 4 bases short, with 13 bases between. CDR3 coding DNA: TGCAGTGCTAGAGTTTCTGGAGGGGGCACTGAAGCTTTCTTT. This translates into CSARVSGGGTEAFF.

The sample holds many counts of this clonotype. J is TRBJ2-7 and V is TRBV4-1; unclear D gene. Germline loops: CDR1 MGHRA, CDR2 YSYEKL. The CDR3 is made up of 13 amino acids. V was clipped by 4 bases and J by 3 bases, with 10 bases between them. The CDR3 loop is CASSLEMGYEQYF. CDR3 bases: TGCGCCAGCAGCCTTGAAATGGGCTACGAGCAGTACTTC.

This clonotype was observed a handful of times. A read error may explain this, as a much larger clone is one base away. V and J are TRBV4-1 and TRBJ2-1; TRBD2 matches at 11 bases. The CDR3 runs 18 residues. From germline, CDR1 is MGHRA and CDR2 YSYEKL. V lost 4 bases and J lost 1; bases outside the gene matches: 9. The CDR3 here is CASSRLAGLERSYNEQFF. The DNA of the CDR3 is TGCGCCAGCAGCCGACTAGCGGGGTTGGAGAGATCCTACAATGAGCAGTTCTTC.

As to this clonotype: This may be a read error, as it is one base from a much larger clone. V usage is TRBV10-3 and J usage is TRBJ2-7; 9 bases are a match to TRBD2. After removal of 11 bases from V and 7 bases from J, the junction contained 15 bases not matched to a gene. The CDR3 is 14 residues long. Germline V lookup: CDR1 ENHRY, CDR2 SYGVKD. This CDR3 is CASAGPSGVGEQYF. Here the CDR3 DNA reads TGTGCCTCCGCCGGGCCTAGCGGGGTGGGGGAGCAGTACTTC.

This clonotype showed up many times. The V gene is TRBV7-8, the J gene TRBJ2-7; D possibly corresponds to TRBD1 (6 bases). The V gene lost 3 bases and the J gene lost 9 bases, with 18 bases spanning the gap. The CDR3 spans 14 residues. CDR1 and CDR2 (germline): SGHVS, FQNEAQ. CDR3 sequence (DNA): TGTGCCAGCAGCTTCTATGAGGACAGTCACGGGCAGTACTTC. This translates into CASSFYEDSHGQYF. The entire variable domain, with the rest obtained from reference TRBV7-8 and TRBJ2-7, is as follows: GAGVSQSPRYKVAKRGQDVALRCDPISGHVSLFWYQQALGQGPEFLTYFQNEAQLDKSGLPSDRFFAERPEGSVSTLKIQRTQQEDSAVYLCASSFYEDSHGQYFGPGTRLTVT.

This clonotype was seen many times. This rearrangement joins TRBV15 to TRBJ2-1; 10 bases fit TRBD2. V shed 5 bases, J shed 0 bases, and the junction held 10 bases outside the gene matches. The CDR3 is made up of 18 amino acids. CDR1 LNHNV and CDR2 YYDKDF come from the germline V gene (reference sequence). The CDR3 DNA is TGTGCCACCAGCCTCGGGACTAGCGTTCCTAGCTCCTACAATGAGCAGTTCTTC. Translated: CATSLGTSVPSSYNEQFF. The whole variable domain, remainder taken from reference TRBV15 and TRBJ2-1, is DAMVIQNPRYQVTQFGKPVTLSCSQTLNHNVMYWYQQKSSQAPKLLFHYYDKDFNNEADTPDNFQSRRPNTSFCFLDIRSPGLGDTAMYLCATSLGTSVPSSYNEQFFGPGTRLTVL.

This clonotype was observed a few times. This could be a read error, since a much larger clone is one nucleotide away. The rearrangement uses TRBV10-3 and TRBJ2-1; D gene ambiguous. V lost 5 bases and J 5 bases, leaving 13 bases between the germline ends. Per germline, CDR1 ENHRY and CDR2 SYGVKD. This CDR3 spans 14 amino acids. As DNA, the CDR3 is TGTGCCATCAGTCCAGAGGAAACGAACAATGAGCAGTTCTTC. Its translation: CAISPEETNNEQFF.

This clonotype has a count of ten or more. The chain carries TRBV5-1 and TRBJ2-7; perhaps TRBD2 as D (6 bases). Trimming shortened V by 4 bases and J by 5 bases, and 16 bases separated the two germline ends. CDR1 and CDR2 from the germline V gene are SGHRS and YFSETQ. This CDR3 is 14 amino acids long. DNA for the CDR3: TGCGCCAGCAGCGACGGAGGAGGGATGGACGAGCAGTACTTC. This translates into CASSDGGGMDEQYF.

This clonotype was seen ten or more times. The chain employs TRBV5-1 and TRBJ1-1; D is unclear. The CDR3 loop spans 13 amino acids. The germline V gene encodes CDR1 SGHRS and CDR2 YFSETQ. V shed 5 bases and J shed 0 bases, with 8 bases lying between them. CDR3 loop: CASRDTLNTEAFF. As DNA, the CDR3 is TGCGCCAGCAGAGACACCCTGAACACTGAAGCTTTCTTT.

This clonotype was observed many times. The rearrangement links TRBV5-8 to TRBJ1-6, with 12 positions matching TRBD1. CDR1 is SGHTS, CDR2 YDEGEE, per germline. The CDR3 consists of 18 residues. Trimming removed 4 bases from V and 1 base from J; junction bases left unmatched: 6. The CDR3 nucleotides read TGTGCCAGCAGCGCGCCGGGACAGGGGGCTTCCTATAATTCACCCCTCCACTTT. Amino acids: CASSAPGQGASYNSPLHF.

This clonotype was seen at least ten times. This rearrangement joins TRBV5-1 to TRBJ2-1; D remains ambiguous. The germline V gene encodes CDR1 SGHRS and CDR2 YFSETQ. The CDR3 sequence is 13 residues long. V dropped 4 bases and J dropped 7 bases, with 12 bases sitting between them. The CDR3 loop is CASSHIRENEQFF. In DNA form, the CDR3 reads TGCGCCAGCAGCCACATAAGAGAAAATGAGCAGTTCTTC.

This clonotype occurred many times. The V call is TRBV20-1, the J call TRBJ2-2; 12 bases line up with TRBD2. The CDR3 is 15 residues long. J lost 4 bases, V lost 5 bases, and 5 bases had no gene match. CDR1 is DFQATT and CDR2 is SNEGSKA in the germline V gene (reference sequence). CDR3 amino acids: CSAPLAGGPTGELFF. The CDR3 DNA sequence: TGCAGTGCTCCCCTAGCGGGGGGGCCCACCGGGGAGCTGTTTTTT.

This clonotype was seen repeatedly, ten times or more. The rearrangement joins TRBV10-2 to TRBJ1-4; the match to TRBD1 covers 10 bases. Germline V lookup: CDR1 WSHSY, CDR2 SAAADI. Trimming removed 4 bases from V and 0 bases from J; junction bases left unmatched: 5. CDR3 length: 17 amino acids. The chain's CDR3 is CASSGQGALTTNEKLFF. The CDR3 DNA reads as TGCGCCAGCAGTGGACAGGGGGCCCTAACAACTAATGAAAAACTGTTTTTT.

In this sample, this clonotype turned up many times. The V gene is TRBV5-6, the J gene TRBJ1-2; the D is unclear. Germline loops: CDR1 SGHDT, CDR2 YYEEEE. The CDR3 loop spans 14 amino acids. Deletions cut 1 base from V and 6 bases from J, with 13 bases between. The CDR3 sequence is CASSLQPQSDGYTF. In DNA form, the CDR3 reads TGTGCCAGCAGCTTGCAACCCCAGTCGGATGGCTACACCTTC.